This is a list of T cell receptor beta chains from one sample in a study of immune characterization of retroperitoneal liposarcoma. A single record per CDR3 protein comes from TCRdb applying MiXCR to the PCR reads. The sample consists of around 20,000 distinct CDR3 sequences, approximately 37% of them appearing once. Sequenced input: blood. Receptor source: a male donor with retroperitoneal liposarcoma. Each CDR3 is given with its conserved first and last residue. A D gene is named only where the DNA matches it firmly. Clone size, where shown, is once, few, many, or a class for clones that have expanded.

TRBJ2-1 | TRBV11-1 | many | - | TGTGCCAGCAGCTACCAATCTAATGAGCAGTTCTTC | CASSYQSNEQFF
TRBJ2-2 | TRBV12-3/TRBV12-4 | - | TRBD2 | TGTGCCAGCAGTTTGGCTAGCGGGAACACCGGGGAGCTGTTTTTT | CASSLASGNTGELFF
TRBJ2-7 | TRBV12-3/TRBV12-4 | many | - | TGTGCCAGCAGAGGAGGGAGCTACGAGCAGTACTTC | CASRGGSYEQYF
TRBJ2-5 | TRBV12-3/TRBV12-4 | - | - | TGTGCCAGCAGTCGCGGGACAATGTACCAAGAGACCCAGTACTTC | CASSRGTMYQETQYF
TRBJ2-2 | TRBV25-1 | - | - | TGTGCCAGCAGTGGGGTTTTTCATCCCGGGGAGCTGTTTTTT | CASSGVFHPGELFF
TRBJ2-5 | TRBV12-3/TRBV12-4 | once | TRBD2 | TGTGCCAGCAGTTGGGTTCGGGGGGGGCCCTTAGGGGAGACCCAGTACTTC | CASSWVRGGPLGETQYF
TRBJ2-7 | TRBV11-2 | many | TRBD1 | TGTGCCAGCAGCGAAACGTCCGGACAGGGGGCTTCCTACGAGCAGTACTTC | CASSETSGQGASYEQYF
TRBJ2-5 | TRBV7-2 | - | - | TGTGCCAGCAGCTTGACGGGGGCAGGAGAGACCCAGTACTTC | CASSLTGAGETQYF
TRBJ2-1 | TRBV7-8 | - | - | TGTGCCAGCAGCACACTGACTAGGAAGGAGACCCAGTTCTTC | CASSTLTRKETQFF
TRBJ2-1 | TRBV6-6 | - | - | TGTGCCAGCAGTTACAACCCGGGGTACTCCTACAATGAGCAGTTCTTC | CASSYNPGYSYNEQFF
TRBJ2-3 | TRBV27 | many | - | TGTGCCAGCAGTGATTCCGGGACTCGGGACACAGATACGCAGTATTTT | CASSDSGTRDTDTQYF
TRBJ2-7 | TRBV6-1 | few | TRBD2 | TGTGCCACCCGGGGGGGGGCTTACGAGCAGTACTTC | CATRGGAYEQYF
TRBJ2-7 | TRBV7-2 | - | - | TGTGCCAGCAGCTTACGCGTGGAAAGGGGGGGGGCCCAGTACTTC | CASSLRVERGGAQYF
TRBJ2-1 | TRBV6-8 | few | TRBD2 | TGTGCCAGCAGCCGCGGGGGGACCAGTAGGAATGAGCAGTTCTTC | CASSRGGTSRNEQFF
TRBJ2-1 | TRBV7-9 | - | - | TGTGCCAGCAGCTTATTGGGGCGTGAGACCCAGTTCTTC | CASSLLGRETQFF
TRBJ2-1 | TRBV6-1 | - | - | TGTGCCAGCAGTCGGGACCCTGACCCAGAGCCCCTGTTCTTC | CASSRDPDPEPLFF
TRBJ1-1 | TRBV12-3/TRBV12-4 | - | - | TGTGCCAGCAGTTGGGCCTCCAACACTGAAGCTTTCTTT | CASSWASNTEAFF
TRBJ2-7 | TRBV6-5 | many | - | TGTGCCAGCAGTTACGACTATCGAAACGAGCAGTACTTC | CASSYDYRNEQYF
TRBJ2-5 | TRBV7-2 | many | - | TGTGCCAGCAGCTTAGCGCAGGGTGAGCAGTACTTC | CASSLAQGEQYF
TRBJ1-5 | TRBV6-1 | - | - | TGTGCCAGCAGCCGGACACTCCGGGATCAGCCCCTGCATTTT | CASSRTLRDQPLHF
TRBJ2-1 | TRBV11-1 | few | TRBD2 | TGTGCCAGCAGCCTACAACTGGCTAGCGGGCTCCAAGGGGAGCAGTTCTTC | CASSLQLASGLQGEQFF
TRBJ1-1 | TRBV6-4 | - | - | TGTGCCAGCAGTGACAGGGCTAACACTGAAGCTTTCTTT | CASSDRANTEAFF
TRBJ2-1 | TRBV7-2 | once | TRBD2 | TGTGCCAGCAGCACAAGCGGGACCCAAGAGACCCAGTTCTTC | CASSTSGTQETQFF
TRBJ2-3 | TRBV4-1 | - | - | TGCGCCAGCAGCCCGGGAGCGAGCGCAGATACGCAGTATTTT | CASSPGASADTQYF
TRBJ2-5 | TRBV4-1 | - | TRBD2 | TGCGCCAGCAGCCCTAGCGGGGGAGGGGAGACCCAGTACTTC | CASSPSGGGETQYF
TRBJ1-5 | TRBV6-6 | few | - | TGTGCCAGCAGTTACCGGGACAAACGTCAGCCCCAGCATTTT | CASSYRDKRQPQHF
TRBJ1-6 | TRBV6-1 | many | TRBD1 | TGTGCCAGCATCGCCCGGGACAGAATAAGGGCACCCCTCCACTTT | CASIARDRIRAPLHF
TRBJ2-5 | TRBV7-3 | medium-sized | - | TGTGCCAGCAGCTTACAGCCCGCGGCCGGGGAGACCCAGTACTTC | CASSLQPAAGETQYF
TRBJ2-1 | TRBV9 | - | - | TGTGCCAGCAGCGTAGGAATCGGGACTGCCTACAATGAGCAGTTCTTC | CASSVGIGTAYNEQFF
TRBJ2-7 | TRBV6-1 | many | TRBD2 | TGTGCCAGCAGTGAAAAAATCCGGGAGGGGGGCAATGAGCAGTACTTC | CASSEKIREGGNEQYF
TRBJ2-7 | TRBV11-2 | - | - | TGTGCCAGCAGCTTGGGGGGGCAGGGGGAGCGGCAGTACTTC | CASSLGGQGERQYF
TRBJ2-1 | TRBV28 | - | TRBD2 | TGTGCCAGCAGTGCGCCGTCGGGACTAGCCTACAATGAGCAGTTCTTC | CASSAPSGLAYNEQFF
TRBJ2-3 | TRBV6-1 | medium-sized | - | TGTGCCAGCAGTGAAGGTTGGGGATTCGGCACAGATACGCAGTATTTT | CASSEGWGFGTDTQYF
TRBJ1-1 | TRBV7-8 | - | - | TGTGCCAGCAGCCCCAGACGGACAGAGATGAACACTGAAGCTTTCTTT | CASSPRRTEMNTEAFF
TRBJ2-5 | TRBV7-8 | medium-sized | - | TGTGCCAGCACCGGAGGGAATGAGCAGTACTTC | CASTGGNEQYF
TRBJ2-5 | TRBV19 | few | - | TGTGCCAGTAGTTCTGGGTGGCCGCGGGTGGAGACCCAGTACTTC | CASSSGWPRVETQYF
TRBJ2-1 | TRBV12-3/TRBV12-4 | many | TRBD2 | TGTGCCAGCAGCCCCGGGACTAGCGGCGTCGATGAGCAGTTCTTC | CASSPGTSGVDEQFF
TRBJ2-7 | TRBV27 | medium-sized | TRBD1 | TGTGCCAGCAGAACAGGGGCCACTAATGAGCAGTACTTC | CASRTGATNEQYF
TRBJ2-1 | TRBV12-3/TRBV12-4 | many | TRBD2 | TGTGCCAGCAGTCCGCTACTAGCGGGAGGGGCCTACGAGCAGTTCTTC | CASSPLLAGGAYEQFF
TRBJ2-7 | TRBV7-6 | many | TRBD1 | TGTGCCAGCAGCACACCCGGGACAGGGAAAGAGCAGTACTTC | CASSTPGTGKEQYF
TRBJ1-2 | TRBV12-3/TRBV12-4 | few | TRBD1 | TGTGCCAGCAGCCCCCGGACAGGGATAGGAGGCTACACCTTC | CASSPRTGIGGYTF
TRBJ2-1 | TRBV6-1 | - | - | TGTGCCAGCAGTGACCCGTCAACCCGAAACTCCTACAATGAGCAGTTCTTC | CASSDPSTRNSYNEQFF
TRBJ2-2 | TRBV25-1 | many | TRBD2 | TGTGCCAGCAGTGAATACGGCCGCGGGGGGAACACCGGGGAGCTGTTTTTT | CASSEYGRGGNTGELFF
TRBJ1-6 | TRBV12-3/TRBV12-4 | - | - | TGTGCCAGCAGTTTATTCGGAAGGACAAATTCACCCCTCCACTTT | CASSLFGRTNSPLHF
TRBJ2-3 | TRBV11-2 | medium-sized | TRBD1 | TGTGCCAGCAGCGGTCCGGGACAGGGGGCGCGATACACAGATACGCAGTATTTT | CASSGPGQGARYTDTQYF